The T cell receptor (beta chain) under discussion was sequenced for a study of T cell repertoires in cytomegalovirus infection. This clonotype occurred a few times. Its cognate antigen is unknown. TCRdb reprocessed the reads via MiXCR and lists one record per CDR3 protein. This sample carries approximately 73,000 distinct CDR3 sequences, roughly 37% of them seen once, and the ten largest clones take approximately 93%. Deletions cut 6 bases from V and 3 bases from J, with 12 bases between. Looked up from germline, CDR1 is MNHEY and CDR2 is SMNVEV (reference sequence). The CDR3 contains 13 residues. The rearrangement joins TRBV27 to TRBJ2-7, with TRBD1 as a possible D gene (6 bases). The receptor was isolated from a human donor in good health (CMV status not recorded). Some clones in this sample may be carry-over from other donors' samples. The sample here was CD8+ T cells from cultured PBMCs, taken from culture after CMV antigen stimulation. In nucleotides, the CDR3 is TGTGCCAGCAGGCCATCGACAGGCTACGAGCAGTACTTC. It codes for CASRPSTGYEQYF.